This TCR beta chain was sequenced in a study of tissue T cells after allogeneic stem cell transplantation. The table came from immunoSEQ multiplex PCR; TCRdb's copy has only in-frame clones and leaves some out. The repertoire includes about 48,000 clones, 73% of them detected once, and roughly 0.7% sits in the top ten. Findings of the study overall: Blood and spleen captured only part of the tissue TCR repertoire.

To note about this clone: Its antigen is currently unknown. The genes are named according to mouse. The CDR3 end is not reached by the read, which stops 1 residue before it; the germline J gene fills it in.

Germline V gives CDR1 MSHET, CDR2 SYDVDS. The CDR3 covers 14 residues. Trimming left V 3 bases short and J 1 base short, with 7 bases between. The sample was sorted cells pooled from one or two spleens. This sequence joins TRBV29 and TRBJ2-1; D is possibly TRBD2 (6 bases). The sequence derives from a pool of C57BL/6 mice in good health. The CDR3: CASSFGGNYAEQFF. The covered CDR3 bases are TGTGCTAGCAGTTTCGGGGGGAACTATGCTGAGCAGTTC.